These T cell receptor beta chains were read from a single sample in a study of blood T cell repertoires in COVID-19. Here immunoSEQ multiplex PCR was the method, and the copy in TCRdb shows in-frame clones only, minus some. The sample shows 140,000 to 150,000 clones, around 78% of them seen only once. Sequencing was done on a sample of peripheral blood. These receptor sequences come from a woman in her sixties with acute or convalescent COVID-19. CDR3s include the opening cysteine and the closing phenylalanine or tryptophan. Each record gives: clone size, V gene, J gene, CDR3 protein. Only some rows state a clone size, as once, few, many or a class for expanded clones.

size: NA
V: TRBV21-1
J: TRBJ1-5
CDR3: CASTSKGQGNQPQHF

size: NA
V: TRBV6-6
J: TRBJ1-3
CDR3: CASSRQTGESGNTIYF

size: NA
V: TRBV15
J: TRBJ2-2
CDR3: CATSRRTRTGELFF

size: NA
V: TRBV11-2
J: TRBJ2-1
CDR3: CASSRGQASSYNEQFF

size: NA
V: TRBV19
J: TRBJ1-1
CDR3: CASSIRVGNTEAFF

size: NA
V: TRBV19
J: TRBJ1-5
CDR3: CASSLTQGQPQHF

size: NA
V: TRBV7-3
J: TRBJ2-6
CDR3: CASSRGAAAGANVLTF

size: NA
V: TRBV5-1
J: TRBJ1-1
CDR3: CASSQYLTTGGLGTEAFF

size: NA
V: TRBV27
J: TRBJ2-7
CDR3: CASSENDYEQYF

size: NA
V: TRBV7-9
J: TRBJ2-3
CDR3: CASSWGGQRGDTQYF

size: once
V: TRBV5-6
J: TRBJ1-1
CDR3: CASSPQGDGTEAFF

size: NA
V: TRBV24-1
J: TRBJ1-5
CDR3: CALFGKYQPQHF

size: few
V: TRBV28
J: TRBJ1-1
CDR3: CASISGTEAFF

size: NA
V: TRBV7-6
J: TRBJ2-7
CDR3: CASSPLSSGWVSYEQYF

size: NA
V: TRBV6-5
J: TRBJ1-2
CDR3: CASSYLVRRSNYGYTF

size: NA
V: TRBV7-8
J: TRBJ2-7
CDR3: CASSLVGSSYEQYF

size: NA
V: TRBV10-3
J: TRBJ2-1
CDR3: CAISDPSGSAYNEQFF

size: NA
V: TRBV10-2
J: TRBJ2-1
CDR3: CASSESSGLAGTEQFF